What follows are 31 T cell receptor beta chains derived from one specimen sequenced in a study of shared clonotypes between healthy human individuals. Repertoires were generated with immunoSEQ multiplex PCR, while TCRdb's copy carries only in-frame clones and drops some. Of some 2,000,000 clones in the sample, 85% to 95% were seen once. The material sequenced was naive CD4+ T cells sorted from blood. Subset here: CD45RA+ positively selected. These receptor sequences come from a man aged 18 to 29 in good health.

The chain recombines TRBV7-8 with TRBJ1-6, with D perhaps matching TRBD1 (5 bases). The CDR3 loop spans 18 amino acids. Germline values: CDR1 SGHVS, CDR2 FQNEAQ. The germline V and J ends were trimmed by 2 bases and 1 base, with 15 bases remaining between them. The CDR3 here is CASSLRGSQSSYNSPLHF. In DNA, the CDR3 is TGTGCCAGCAGCTTACGGGGCAGCCAAAGTTCCTATAATTCACCCCTCCACTTT.

The chain is built from TRBV11-2 and TRBJ1-4, with D possibly matching TRBD1 (6 bases). This CDR3 contains 16 residues. CDR1 is SGHAT, CDR2 FQNNGV, per germline. V lost 0 bases and J 7 bases, leaving 15 bases between the germline ends. In DNA form, the CDR3 reads TGTGCCAGCAGCTTAGATTCGGGGGCGAGGGGTGAAAAACTGTTTTTT. Translating it yields CASSLDSGARGEKLFF.

This chain joins TRBV19 and TRBJ1-2; TRBD1 matches 9 bases. Trimming removed 5 bases from V and 7 bases from J; junction bases left unmatched: 5. The CDR3 is 13 amino acids. Germline CDR1 and CDR2: LNHDA and SQIVND (reference sequence). The CDR3 is CASSSGQGFGYTF. The CDR3 DNA is TGTGCCAGTAGTTCGGGACAGGGTTTTGGCTACACCTTC.

The sample holds one count of this clone. V gene TRBV11-2 combines with J gene TRBJ2-5; a weak D match, TRBD2 (6 bases). The CDR3 contains 12 residues. Per the germline V gene, CDR1 is SGHAT and CDR2 is FQNNGV. V lost 5 bases, J lost 2 bases, and 6 bases lay in between. CDR3 residues: CASSGGQETQYF. CDR3 bases: TGTGCCAGCAGCGGGGGGCAAGAGACCCAGTACTTC.

The chain employs TRBV30 and TRBJ2-2; possibly TRBD1 for D (6 bases). The CDR3 has 13 residues. Looked up from germline, CDR1 is GTSNPN and CDR2 is SVGIG (reference sequence). Trimming pared 4 bases from V and 3 bases from J, leaving 9 bases between. The CDR3, as DNA: TGTGCCTGGACCTACAGGGACACCGGGGAGCTGTTTTTT. Encoded protein: CAWTYRDTGELFF.

This clone was found once. The J gene is TRBJ1-6, the V gene TRBV7-8; D unresolved. CDR1 SGHVS and CDR2 FQNEAQ come from the germline V gene. CDR3 size: 20 residues. V shed 0 bases and J shed 0 bases, with 18 bases lying between them. The CDR3 nucleotides read TGTGCCAGCAGCTTAGCGAAGGGTTTAGACCTAAGCTCCTATAATTCACCCCTCCACTTT. It is translated as CASSLAKGLDLSSYNSPLHF.

The chain employs TRBV10-3 and TRBJ1-1; 9 bases line up with TRBD1. This CDR3 comprises 17 residues. V was clipped by 2 bases and J by 1 base; unmatched bases: 8. Looked up from germline, CDR1 is ENHRY and CDR2 is SYGVKD. Here the CDR3 reads CAISETRDRETNTEAFF. CDR3 DNA sequence: TGTGCCATCAGTGAGACGAGGGACAGGGAGACGAACACTGAAGCTTTCTTT.

The CDR3 DNA reads as TGTGCCAGCAGTCGACAGGGGGCCACCGGGGAGCTGTTTTTT. It yields the protein CASSRQGATGELFF. The chain combines TRBV11-3 with TRBJ2-2; 10 bases fit TRBD1. This CDR3 comprises 14 residues. V shed 6 bases, J shed 4 bases, and the junction held 2 bases outside the gene matches. Germline assignment: CDR1 SGHNT and CDR2 YENEEA.

Regarding this clone: Other DNA sequences in this sample translate to the same CDR3. V gene TRBV5-1 combines with J gene TRBJ2-3; D unresolved. CDR3 length: 14 residues. The germline V gene encodes CDR1 SGHRS and CDR2 YFSETQ. V lost 0 bases and J 0 bases, leaving 5 bases between the germline ends. CDR3 DNA: TGCGCCAGCAGCTTGGGCCTGAGCACAGATACGCAGTATTTT. Protein product: CASSLGLSTDTQYF. Complete variable domain (other parts from reference TRBV5-1 and TRBJ2-3): KAGVTQTPRYLIKTRGQQVTLSCSPISGHRSVSWYQQTPGQGLQFLFEYFSETQRNKGNFPGRFSGRQFSNSRSEMNVSTLELGDSALYLCASSLGLSTDTQYFGPGTRLTVL.

This clone was found once. The chain uses TRBV2 and TRBJ2-7, with D uncertain. The CDR3 has 13 residues. From germline, CDR1 is SNHLY and CDR2 FYNNEI. Trimming took 3 bases from V and 2 from J, leaving 8 bases between them. The CDR3 DNA sequence: TGTGCCAGCAGTGACGACATCACCTACGAGCAGTACTTC. Its translation: CASSDDITYEQYF.

The J gene is TRBJ2-5, the V gene TRBV10-3; 8 nucleotides align to TRBD1. Per the germline V gene, CDR1 is ENHRY and CDR2 is SYGVKD. This CDR3 comprises 14 residues. With V trimmed by 5 bases and J by 7 bases, 9 bases remained unmatched. The CDR3 spells CAISSGTGLGTQYF. CDR3 nucleotides: TGTGCCATCAGTTCCGGGACAGGACTTGGGACCCAGTACTTC.

The J gene is TRBJ1-1, the V gene TRBV7-2; 8 nucleotides align to TRBD1. The CDR3 consists of 12 residues. The germline V gene has CDR1 SGHTA and CDR2 FQGNSA. With 3 bases clipped from V and 10 bases from J, the junction kept 4 bases outside the gene matches. The CDR3 reads CASSFADRVAFF. For the CDR3, the DNA is TGTGCCAGCAGCTTCGCGGACAGGGTAGCTTTCTTT. The full variable domain, rest sourced from reference TRBV7-2 and TRBJ1-1, is GAGVSQSPSNKVTEKGKDVELRCDPISGHTALYWYRQSLGQGLEFLIYFQGNSAPDKSGLPSDRFSAERTGGSVSTLTIQRTQQEDSAVYLCASSFADRVAFFGQGTRLTVV.

The rearrangement joins TRBV9 to TRBJ1-2; D remains unclear. The CDR3 contains 18 residues. Trimming left V 5 bases short and J 0 bases short, with 23 bases between. Looked up from germline, CDR1 is SGDLS and CDR2 is YYNGEE. The CDR3 DNA reads as TGTGCCAGCAGAGGTTCAGGCGGGCGCCGAACCGCTAACTATGGCTACACCTTC. Translation: CASRGSGGRRTANYGYTF.

V usage is TRBV10-3 and J usage is TRBJ1-1, with D perhaps TRBD1 (6 bases). The germline V gene has CDR1 ENHRY and CDR2 SYGVKD. Trimming left V 5 bases short and J 8 bases short, with 15 bases between. The CDR3 loop spans 13 amino acids. The CDR3 DNA sequence: TGTGCCATCAGTTCACGACAGGAATCCGAAGCTTTCTTT. It encodes CAISSRQESEAFF.

V gene TRBV2 combines with J gene TRBJ2-2; TRBD1 is a possible D gene (6 bases). This CDR3 comprises 15 residues. Germline CDR1 SNHLY, CDR2 FYNNEI. The ends were cut back, 5 bases at V and 1 base at J, with 11 bases in the middle. The CDR3 region has the DNA TGTGCCAGCAGTTCGGACAGTATGAACACCGGGGAGCTGTTTTTT. Its protein is CASSSDSMNTGELFF.

This clone was seen repeatedly, ten times or more. The sample holds other DNA sequences that translate to the same CDR3. This chain uses TRBV9 with TRBJ1-2, with 9 bases aligning to TRBD1. CDR3 length: 15 residues. The trim removed 0 bases at V and 2 bases at J, leaving 2 bases unmatched. Germline lookup yields CDR1 SGDLS and CDR2 YYNGEE. The CDR3 DNA reads as TGTGCCAGCAGCGTAGAGGGGACAGGGAACTATGGCTACACCTTC. This translates into CASSVEGTGNYGYTF. The variable domain in full, completed from reference TRBV9 and TRBJ1-2, reads DSGVTQTPKHLITATGQRVTLRCSPRSGDLSVYWYQQSLDQGLQFLIQYYNGEERAKGNILERFSAQQFPDLHSELNLSSLELGDSALYFCASSVEGTGNYGYTFGSGTRLTVV.

V gene TRBV6-5 combines with J gene TRBJ2-1; TRBD2 matches at 10 bases. This CDR3 has 16 amino acids. The trim removed 0 bases at V and 7 bases at J, leaving 6 bases unmatched. CDR1 MNHEY and CDR2 SVGAGI come from the germline V gene. CDR3: CASSYSSAGGRNEQFF. CDR3 DNA: TGTGCCAGCAGTTACTCCTCAGCGGGGGGGAGGAATGAGCAGTTCTTC.

This chain connects TRBV5-1 to TRBJ2-5, with D perhaps given as TRBD1 or TRBD2 (5 bases each). Trimming stripped 1 base from V and 5 bases from J, with 15 bases between. CDR1 and CDR2 (germline): SGHRS, YFSETQ. The CDR3 is 15 amino acids. The CDR3 region is CASSLTAGSAETQYF. In DNA, the CDR3 is TGCGCCAGCAGCTTGACGGCAGGGAGCGCGGAGACCCAGTACTTC.

This chain links TRBV2 with TRBJ1-1; D possibly corresponds to TRBD1 (6 bases). Germline V lookup: CDR1 SNHLY, CDR2 FYNNEI. The length of the CDR3 is 14 residues. V gave up 6 bases and J gave up 5 bases, with 16 bases separating them. This chain's CDR3 is CASRSQQGGTEAFF. CDR3 nucleotide sequence: TGTGCCAGCAGGTCCCAACAAGGGGGAACTGAAGCTTTCTTT.

V and J are TRBV27 and TRBJ1-2; 11 nucleotides match TRBD1. CDR1 is MNHEY, CDR2 SMNVEV, per germline (reference sequence). With V trimmed by 5 bases and J by 5 bases, 4 bases remained unmatched. This CDR3 spans 14 amino acids. The CDR3 DNA reads TGTGCCAGCAGTCGGACAGGGGGCAAATATGGCTACACCTTC. The encoded protein is CASSRTGGKYGYTF.

As to this clone: Relative to the germline gene, one junction end is altered; a read error may explain this. This sequence joins TRBV7-7 and TRBJ2-7; the match to TRBD1 covers 7 bases. In germline, CDR1 is SSHAT, CDR2 FNYEAQ (reference sequence). The CDR3 covers 14 residues. The CDR3 DNA follows: TGTGCTAGCAGCTCCCGACAGGGTTCCGGCGAGCAGTACTTC. Its translation: CASSSRQGSGEQYF.

This chain joins TRBV11-2 and TRBJ2-7, with TRBD2 as a possible D gene (5 bases). CDR3 length equals 14 residues. Germline assignment: CDR1 SGHAT and CDR2 FQNNGV. Deletions cut 1 base from V and 3 bases from J, with 10 bases between. The CDR3: CASSLGEGRYEQYF. DNA for the CDR3: TGTGCCAGCAGCTTAGGCGAGGGCCGCTACGAGCAGTACTTC.

The chain couples TRBV6-5 to TRBJ2-2, with TRBD2 matching 9 bases. V lost 7 bases to trimming and J lost 3 bases; unmatched junction nucleotides: 3. Germline CDR1 is MNHEY and CDR2 is SVGAGI. This CDR3 is built from 14 residues. The CDR3, as DNA: TGTGCCAGCACGGCGGGAGGGTACACCGGGGAGCTGTTTTTT. It codes for CASTAGGYTGELFF.

The chain joins TRBV9 to TRBJ2-5; TRBD2 agrees at 7 bases. Germline V gives CDR1 SGDLS, CDR2 YYNGEE. The length of the CDR3 is 15 residues. Unmatched junction bases numbered 12, after V lost 6 bases and J lost 4 bases. Here the CDR3 DNA reads TGTGCCAGCACCCAGGGAGCGGGGATAGGAGAGACCCAGTACTTC. Translation gives CASTQGAGIGETQYF.

The rearrangement joins TRBV6-1 to TRBJ2-1; D is tentatively TRBD1 or TRBD2 (10 bases each). With 6 bases removed from V and 6 bases from J, the gap between germline ends came to 24 bases. The germline V gene encodes CDR1 MNHNS and CDR2 SASEGT. The CDR3 is made up of 17 amino acids. The CDR3 is CASRELAGQGNGNEQFF. DNA for the CDR3: TGTGCCAGCAGAGAACTAGCGGGACAGGGGAACGGCAATGAGCAGTTCTTC.

V gene TRBV7-8 combines with J gene TRBJ1-6, with a weak D call TRBD1 (5 bases). The CDR3 has 19 residues. V was trimmed by 5 bases and J by 0 bases, leaving 20 bases between them. CDR1 SGHVS and CDR2 FQNEAQ come from the germline V gene. The CDR3 bases are TGTGCCAGCAGCCCAGTTTGGGGCCGGCTTAACTCCTATAATTCACCCCTCCACTTT. It encodes CASSPVWGRLNSYNSPLHF.

V usage is TRBV6-5 and J usage is TRBJ2-1; no firm D call. The CDR3 is 13 amino acids. V lost 0 bases and J lost 11, with 11 bases in between. From germline, CDR1 is MNHEY and CDR2 SVGAGI. The CDR3: CASSYSSSRQQFF. The DNA of the CDR3 is TGTGCCAGCAGTTACTCGAGTTCGAGGCAGCAGTTCTTC.

In its sample, this clone was seen once. The chain recombines TRBV6-5 with TRBJ2-7; the D gene is possibly TRBD2 (6 bases). CDR1 and CDR2 (germline): MNHEY, SVGAGI. The CDR3 consists of 13 residues. Trimming cost V 10 bases and J 1 base, with 14 bases left between them. DNA for the CDR3: TGTGCCACCAAGCGGGCACGATCCTACGAGCAGTACTTC. Protein sequence: CATKRARSYEQYF.

This clone is a singleton in its sample. The sample holds other DNA sequences that translate to the same CDR3. The V call is TRBV5-1, the J call TRBJ2-7, with 7 bases fitting TRBD1. CDR1 and CDR2 from the germline V gene are SGHRS and YFSETQ. The CDR3 runs 14 residues. V lost 7 bases to trimming and J lost 2 bases; unmatched junction nucleotides: 9. The CDR3: CASSRDSPTYEQYF. Here the CDR3 DNA reads TGCGCCAGCTCCCGGGACAGCCCGACCTACGAGCAGTACTTC.

The chain has TRBV30 and TRBJ2-2; TRBD1 matches 11 bases. The V segment lost 4 bases and the J segment 2 bases; nucleotides outside the gene matches: 18. The germline CDR1 and CDR2 sequences are GTSNPN and SVGIG (reference sequence). The CDR3 contains 20 residues. CDR3 protein: CAWTPSPGQGVRPNTGELFF. As DNA, the CDR3 is TGTGCCTGGACTCCGTCACCGGGACAGGGGGTCCGACCCAACACCGGGGAGCTGTTTTTT.

This clone has a handful of counts. The chain couples TRBV21-1 to TRBJ2-7; the table names TRBD2, a call not compared with the DNA. TRBV21-1 is reported as a pseudogene. The CDR3 is made up of 15 amino acids. CDR3 region: CASSNGTSGFREQYF. CDR3 DNA sequence: TGTGCCAGCAGCAATGGGACTAGCGGGTTTAGGGAGCAGTACTTC.